Described below is a single TCR beta chain sequence and its context. This record comes from a study of radiotherapy plus CTLA-4 blockade in lung cancer. Across the whole study: Patients showed objective responses in about 20% of cases and disease control in 31%.

Focal radiation and CTLA-4 blockade (ipilimumab) were tested in chemo-refractory metastatic non-small-cell lung cancer patients. Germline lookup yields CDR1 MNHEY and CDR2 SMNVEV (reference sequence). The CDR3 is 15 amino acids. J gave up 6 bases and V 5 bases, and 10 bases lay outside the gene matches. Libraries were prepared by immunoSEQ multiplex PCR; TCRdb keeps only in-frame clonotypes and omits some of them. The sample holds around 110,000 clones, 70% to 90% seen once. The origin of this receptor is a human donor with non-small cell lung cancer that progressed on radiotherapy plus ipilimumab. This sequence joins TRBV27 and TRBJ1-5, with 7 bases identical to TRBD1. The starting material was peripheral blood, obtained from a patient treated with radiotherapy plus ipilimumab. The CDR3 region has the DNA TGTGCCAGCAGTCCAAACAGACAGGGTGGTCAGCCCCAGCATTTT. This gives the protein CASSPNRQGGQPQHF.